The rows below give T cell receptor beta chains drawn from one sample of a study of shared clonotypes between healthy human individuals. Here immunoSEQ multiplex PCR was the method, and the copy in TCRdb shows in-frame clones only, minus some. Counted here are some 1.5 million clones, 95% to 99% occurring once; the ten biggest clones make up roughly 0.4%. The sample taken for sequencing was naive CD4+ T cells sorted from blood. These receptors were collected from a man aged 25 to 40 in good health. Both conserved end residues are part of each CDR3. D genes are given only for firm matches. The size of a clone is reported for some rows only, either as once, few or many, or as a class for expanded clones.

abundance: NA; v_gene: TRBV6-6; j_gene: TRBJ1-1; d_gene: TRBD1; CDR3nt: TGTGCCAGCAGTTACTTATCAGGGGGAAGGAACACTGAAGCTTTCTTT; CDR3aa: CASSYLSGGRNTEAFF
abundance: NA; v_gene: TRBV7-2; j_gene: TRBJ2-2; d_gene: TRBD2; CDR3nt: TGTGCCAGCAGCTTACAGGGGACTAGCGGGATGAAATGGGAGCTGTTTTTT; CDR3aa: CASSLQGTSGMKWELFF
abundance: NA; v_gene: TRBV5-1; j_gene: TRBJ2-5; d_gene: TRBD2; CDR3nt: TGCGCCAGCAGACGCCTAGCGGGCCGCCAAGAGACCCAGTACTTC; CDR3aa: CASRRLAGRQETQYF
abundance: NA; v_gene: TRBV18; j_gene: TRBJ2-7; d_gene: TRBD2; CDR3nt: TGTGCCAGCTCACCGTTAGCGGGAGAGACCTACGAGCAGTACTTC; CDR3aa: CASSPLAGETYEQYF
abundance: NA; v_gene: TRBV5-5; j_gene: TRBJ1-1; d_gene: NA; CDR3nt: TGTGCCAGCAGCTTGGGTCAGGTAACTGAAGCTTTCTTT; CDR3aa: CASSLGQVTEAFF
abundance: NA; v_gene: TRBV9; j_gene: TRBJ2-7; d_gene: NA; CDR3nt: TGTGCCAGCAGCGTAGCCCACAGTTCCGGGGAGCAGTACTTC; CDR3aa: CASSVAHSSGEQYF
abundance: NA; v_gene: TRBV7-2; j_gene: TRBJ2-2; d_gene: TRBD2; CDR3nt: TGTGCCAGCAGACCAGCGGGAGGGTGGGCCGGGGAGCTGTTTTTT; CDR3aa: CASRPAGGWAGELFF
abundance: once; v_gene: TRBV7-9; j_gene: TRBJ1-1; d_gene: NA; CDR3nt: TGTGCCAGCAGGGTCGGGAAAGTGAACACTGAAGCTTTCTTT; CDR3aa: CASRVGKVNTEAFF
abundance: NA; v_gene: TRBV5-1; j_gene: TRBJ2-1; d_gene: TRBD2; CDR3nt: TGCGCCAGCAGCTCGGGACTAGCGGGAGGCAACAATGAGCAGTTCTTC; CDR3aa: CASSSGLAGGNNEQFF
abundance: NA; v_gene: TRBV7-2; j_gene: TRBJ2-1; d_gene: NA; CDR3nt: TGTGCCAGCAGCTTAAGCCACGCGAGGGTCAATGAGCAGTTCTTC; CDR3aa: CASSLSHARVNEQFF
abundance: NA; v_gene: TRBV5-1; j_gene: TRBJ2-1; d_gene: TRBD1; CDR3nt: TGCGCCAGCAGCTCCTCCGGGACAGACTACAATGAGCAGTTCTTC; CDR3aa: CASSSSGTDYNEQFF
abundance: NA; v_gene: TRBV5-4; j_gene: TRBJ1-2; d_gene: NA; CDR3nt: TGTGCCAGCAGCTTCCAGCCATTACTTTTCGATGGCTACACCTTC; CDR3aa: CASSFQPLLFDGYTF
abundance: NA; v_gene: TRBV6-5; j_gene: TRBJ1-2; d_gene: NA; CDR3nt: TGTGCCAGCAGTTACCTTAACCGGGACGGCTATGCTGGCTACACCTTC; CDR3aa: CASSYLNRDGYAGYTF
abundance: NA; v_gene: TRBV27; j_gene: TRBJ1-5; d_gene: NA; CDR3nt: TGTGCCAGCAGTTTCGATACACGGGGTCAGCCCCAGCATTTT; CDR3aa: CASSFDTRGQPQHF
abundance: NA; v_gene: TRBV7-2; j_gene: TRBJ1-5; d_gene: NA; CDR3nt: TGTGCCAGCAGTTACGGGACAACATATCAGCCCCAGCATTTT; CDR3aa: CASSYGTTYQPQHF
abundance: NA; v_gene: TRBV2; j_gene: TRBJ1-1; d_gene: NA; CDR3nt: TGTGCCTGCCAAAGACGGATGAACACTGAAGCTTTCTTT; CDR3aa: CACQRRMNTEAFF
abundance: NA; v_gene: TRBV6-1; j_gene: TRBJ2-3; d_gene: NA; CDR3nt: TGTGCCAGCAGTGGGAGATTTGACACAGATACGCAGTATTTT; CDR3aa: CASSGRFDTDTQYF
abundance: once; v_gene: TRBV9; j_gene: TRBJ2-7; d_gene: NA; CDR3nt: TGTGCCAGCAGCGTAGCTACGGGTGGCTACGAGCAGTACTTC; CDR3aa: CASSVATGGYEQYF
abundance: NA; v_gene: TRBV30; j_gene: TRBJ2-3; d_gene: NA; CDR3nt: TGTGCCTGGAGTGTAAGCCCAACAGGTTACGATACGCAGTATTTT; CDR3aa: CAWSVSPTGYDTQYF
abundance: NA; v_gene: TRBV4-2; j_gene: TRBJ1-2; d_gene: NA; CDR3nt: TGTGCCAGCAGCCAAGAGGGGGTTGCTTTGGATGGCTACACCTTC; CDR3aa: CASSQEGVALDGYTF
abundance: NA; v_gene: TRBV13; j_gene: TRBJ2-7; d_gene: TRBD2; CDR3nt: TGTGCCAGCAGCTTGGGACTAGCAAGTAGGGAGCAGTACTTC; CDR3aa: CASSLGLASREQYF
abundance: NA; v_gene: TRBV6-6; j_gene: TRBJ2-7; d_gene: TRBD2; CDR3nt: TGTGCCAGCAGTTACAACGGGGGGTGGCAGTACTTC; CDR3aa: CASSYNGGWQYF
abundance: NA; v_gene: TRBV29-1; j_gene: TRBJ1-2; d_gene: NA; CDR3nt: TGCAGCGTGGTATCGGGCTACACCTTC; CDR3aa: CSVVSGYTF
abundance: NA; v_gene: TRBV11-3; j_gene: TRBJ2-1; d_gene: NA; CDR3nt: TGTGCCAGCAGCTTATCACAGGTATACAATGAGCAGTTCTTC; CDR3aa: CASSLSQVYNEQFF
abundance: NA; v_gene: TRBV19; j_gene: TRBJ2-3; d_gene: TRBD2; CDR3nt: TGTGCCAGTAGTACCTCTGGGGGACTAGCGGGAATAGTTACAGATACGCAGTATTTT; CDR3aa: CASSTSGGLAGIVTDTQYF
abundance: once; v_gene: TRBV5-4; j_gene: TRBJ2-3; d_gene: TRBD1; CDR3nt: TGTGCCAGCAGCCTTGGGACAGCTAGCACAGATACGCAGTATTTT; CDR3aa: CASSLGTASTDTQYF
abundance: NA; v_gene: TRBV7-9; j_gene: TRBJ2-7; d_gene: NA; CDR3nt: TGTGCCAGCAGCTCCCTAAAGACCCGTGACGGGAGCTACGAGCAGTACTTC; CDR3aa: CASSSLKTRDGSYEQYF
abundance: NA; v_gene: TRBV18; j_gene: TRBJ2-7; d_gene: NA; CDR3nt: TGTGCCAGCTCACCACCGCCGCAGGGGAACTACGAGCAGTACTTC; CDR3aa: CASSPPPQGNYEQYF
abundance: NA; v_gene: TRBV6-6; j_gene: TRBJ2-2; d_gene: NA; CDR3nt: TGTGCCAGCAGTTTGCGGCAGGGAAACACCGGGGAGCTGTTTTTT; CDR3aa: CASSLRQGNTGELFF
abundance: NA; v_gene: TRBV21-1; j_gene: TRBJ1-5; d_gene: NA; CDR3nt: TGTGCCAGCAGCAAGCGGACTCTGAGCAATCAGCCCCAGCATTTT; CDR3aa: CASSKRTLSNQPQHF
abundance: NA; v_gene: TRBV5-5; j_gene: TRBJ1-4; d_gene: NA; CDR3nt: TGTGCCAGCAGCCCATCGGGTTGGCAAAATGAAAAACTGTTTTTT; CDR3aa: CASSPSGWQNEKLFF
abundance: NA; v_gene: TRBV4-3; j_gene: TRBJ2-1; d_gene: TRBD2; CDR3nt: TGCGCCAGCAGCCAAGGTTCTAGCGGGAGTTCCACCTACAATGAGCAGTTCTTC; CDR3aa: CASSQGSSGSSTYNEQFF
abundance: once; v_gene: TRBV18; j_gene: TRBJ2-6; d_gene: NA; CDR3nt: TGTGCCAGCTCACCCCACTTACACCGTAGACAGGAGGATAGACCTGGGGCCAACGTCCTGACTTTC; CDR3aa: CASSPHLHRRQEDRPGANVLTF
abundance: NA; v_gene: TRBV10-1; j_gene: TRBJ2-1; d_gene: TRBD1; CDR3nt: TGCGCCAGCCCGGGACAGGGTAGCAATGAGCAGTTCTTC; CDR3aa: CASPGQGSNEQFF
abundance: NA; v_gene: TRBV18; j_gene: TRBJ2-3; d_gene: NA; CDR3nt: TGTGCCAGCTCACCACCGGGTCGTCTAGGGATGGATACGCAGTATTTT; CDR3aa: CASSPPGRLGMDTQYF
abundance: NA; v_gene: TRBV25-1; j_gene: TRBJ1-4; d_gene: TRBD1; CDR3nt: TGTGCCAGCAGTGGCCAGGGGGCGAAGGAAAAACTGTTTTTT; CDR3aa: CASSGQGAKEKLFF
abundance: NA; v_gene: TRBV25-1; j_gene: TRBJ2-2; d_gene: NA; CDR3nt: TGTGCCAGCAGGGGACTTATACCGAACACCGGGGAGCTGTTTTTT; CDR3aa: CASRGLIPNTGELFF
abundance: NA; v_gene: TRBV5-5; j_gene: TRBJ2-7; d_gene: TRBD2; CDR3nt: TGTGCCAGCAGCTTGGGACCGTTGGGACTAGCGGGGGACGAGCAGTACTTC; CDR3aa: CASSLGPLGLAGDEQYF
abundance: NA; v_gene: TRBV9; j_gene: TRBJ1-4; d_gene: NA; CDR3nt: TGTGCCAGCAGCGTTAGCCAGGAACCGTCAACTAATGAAAAACTGTTTTTT; CDR3aa: CASSVSQEPSTNEKLFF
abundance: NA; v_gene: TRBV6-1; j_gene: TRBJ1-1; d_gene: TRBD1; CDR3nt: TGTGCCAGCAGTGAAGCTAAGGGGACAGGGGTTACCGAAGCTTTCTTT; CDR3aa: CASSEAKGTGVTEAFF
abundance: NA; v_gene: TRBV10-3; j_gene: TRBJ2-1; d_gene: TRBD2; CDR3nt: TGTGCCATCTCGGCGGGAGGGGACAATGAGCAGTTCTTC; CDR3aa: CAISAGGDNEQFF
abundance: NA; v_gene: TRBV28; j_gene: TRBJ1-1; d_gene: NA; CDR3nt: TGTGCCAGCAGTTTATACCAGGGGACGAACACTGAAGCTTTCTTT; CDR3aa: CASSLYQGTNTEAFF
abundance: NA; v_gene: TRBV11-3; j_gene: TRBJ2-2; d_gene: NA; CDR3nt: TGTGCCAGCAGCTTAGTCCCTACACTTATCGCGAACACCGGGGAGCTGTTTTTT; CDR3aa: CASSLVPTLIANTGELFF
abundance: once; v_gene: TRBV6-1; j_gene: TRBJ2-1; d_gene: NA; CDR3nt: TGTGCCAGCAGTAGCGGGCCTAGCTCCTACAATGAGCAGTTCTTC; CDR3aa: CASSSGPSSYNEQFF
abundance: NA; v_gene: TRBV9; j_gene: TRBJ2-2; d_gene: NA; CDR3nt: TGTGCCAGCATCCTAACCGGGGAGCTGTTTTTT; CDR3aa: CASILTGELFF
abundance: NA; v_gene: TRBV6-4; j_gene: TRBJ2-1; d_gene: NA; CDR3nt: TGTGCCAGCAGTCAAACAGGGTTTACGGGCAATGAGCAGTTCTTC; CDR3aa: CASSQTGFTGNEQFF
abundance: NA; v_gene: TRBV18; j_gene: TRBJ1-1; d_gene: TRBD1; CDR3nt: TGTGCCAGCTCGGAGGACAGGGGGGACACTGAAGCTTTCTTT; CDR3aa: CASSEDRGDTEAFF
abundance: NA; v_gene: TRBV11-2; j_gene: TRBJ2-5; d_gene: NA; CDR3nt: TGTGCCAGCAGCTTAGAGGCGACCCAGTACTTC; CDR3aa: CASSLEATQYF
abundance: NA; v_gene: TRBV4-2; j_gene: TRBJ2-3; d_gene: NA; CDR3nt: TGTGCCAGCAGAGCCGGGAGCGGGGACATTTATACAGATACGCAGTATTTT; CDR3aa: CASRAGSGDIYTDTQYF
abundance: NA; v_gene: TRBV5-4; j_gene: TRBJ1-2; d_gene: TRBD1; CDR3nt: TGTGCCAGCACCCGGGACAGAGAAAACTATGGCTACACCTTC; CDR3aa: CASTRDRENYGYTF